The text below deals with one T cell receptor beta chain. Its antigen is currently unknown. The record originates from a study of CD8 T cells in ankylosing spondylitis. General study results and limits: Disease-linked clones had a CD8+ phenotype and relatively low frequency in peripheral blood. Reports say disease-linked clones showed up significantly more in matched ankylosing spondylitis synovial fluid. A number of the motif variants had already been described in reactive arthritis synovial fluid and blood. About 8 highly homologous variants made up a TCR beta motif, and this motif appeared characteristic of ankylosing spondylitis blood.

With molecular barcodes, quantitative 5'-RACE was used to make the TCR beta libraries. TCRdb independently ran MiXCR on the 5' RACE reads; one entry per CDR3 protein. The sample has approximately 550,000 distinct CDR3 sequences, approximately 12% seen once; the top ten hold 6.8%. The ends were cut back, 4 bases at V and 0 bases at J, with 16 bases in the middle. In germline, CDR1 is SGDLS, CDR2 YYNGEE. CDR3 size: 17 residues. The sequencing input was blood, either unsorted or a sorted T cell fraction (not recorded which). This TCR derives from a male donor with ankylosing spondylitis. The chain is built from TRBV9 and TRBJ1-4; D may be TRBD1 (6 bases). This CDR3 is CASSPTTGPATNEKLFF. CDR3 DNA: TGTGCCAGCAGCCCAACGACAGGACCTGCAACTAATGAAAAACTGTTTTTT.